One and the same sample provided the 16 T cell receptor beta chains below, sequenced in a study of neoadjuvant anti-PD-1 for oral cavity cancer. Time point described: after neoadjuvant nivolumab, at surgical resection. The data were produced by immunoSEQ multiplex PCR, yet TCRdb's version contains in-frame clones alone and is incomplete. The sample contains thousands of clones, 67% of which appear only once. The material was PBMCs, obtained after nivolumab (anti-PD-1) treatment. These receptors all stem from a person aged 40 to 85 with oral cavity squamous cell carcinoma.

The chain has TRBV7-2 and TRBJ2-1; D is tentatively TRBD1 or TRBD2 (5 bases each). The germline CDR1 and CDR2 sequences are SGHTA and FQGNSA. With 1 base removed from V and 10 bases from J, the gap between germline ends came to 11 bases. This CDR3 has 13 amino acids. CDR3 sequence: CASSLVRGKEQFF. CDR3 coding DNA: TGTGCCAGCAGCTTAGTGAGGGGTAAGGAGCAGTTCTTC.

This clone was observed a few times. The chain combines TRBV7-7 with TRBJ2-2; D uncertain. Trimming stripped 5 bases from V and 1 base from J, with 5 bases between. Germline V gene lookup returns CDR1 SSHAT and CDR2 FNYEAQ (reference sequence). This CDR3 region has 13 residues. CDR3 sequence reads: CASSPQNTGELFF. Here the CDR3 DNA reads TGTGCCAGCAGCCCTCAGAACACCGGGGAGCTGTTTTTT.

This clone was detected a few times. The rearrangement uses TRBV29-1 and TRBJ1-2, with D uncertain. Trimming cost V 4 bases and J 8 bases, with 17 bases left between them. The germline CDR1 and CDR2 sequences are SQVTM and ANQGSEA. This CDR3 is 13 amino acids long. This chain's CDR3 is CSVVEGRQDGYTF. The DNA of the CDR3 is TGCAGCGTTGTAGAAGGACGCCAGGACGGCTACACCTTC.

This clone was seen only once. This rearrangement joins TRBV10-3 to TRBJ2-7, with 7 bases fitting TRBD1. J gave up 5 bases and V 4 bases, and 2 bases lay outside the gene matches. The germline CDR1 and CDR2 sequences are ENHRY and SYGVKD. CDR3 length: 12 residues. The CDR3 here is CAISGTGDEQYF. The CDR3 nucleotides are TGTGCCATCAGTGGGACAGGTGACGAGCAGTACTTC.

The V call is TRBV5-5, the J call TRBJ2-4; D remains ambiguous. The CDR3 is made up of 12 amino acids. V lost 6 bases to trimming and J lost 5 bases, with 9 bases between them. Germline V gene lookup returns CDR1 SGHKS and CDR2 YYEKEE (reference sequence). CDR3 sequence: CASTPRENIQYF. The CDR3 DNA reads TGTGCCAGCACCCCCCGGGAAAACATTCAGTACTTC.

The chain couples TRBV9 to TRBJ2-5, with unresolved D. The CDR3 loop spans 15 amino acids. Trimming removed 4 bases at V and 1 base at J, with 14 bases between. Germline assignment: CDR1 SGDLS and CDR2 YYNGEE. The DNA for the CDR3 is TGTGCCAGCAGCTCCTCCGGCCGCCCCCAAGAGACCCAGTACTTC. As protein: CASSSSGRPQETQYF.

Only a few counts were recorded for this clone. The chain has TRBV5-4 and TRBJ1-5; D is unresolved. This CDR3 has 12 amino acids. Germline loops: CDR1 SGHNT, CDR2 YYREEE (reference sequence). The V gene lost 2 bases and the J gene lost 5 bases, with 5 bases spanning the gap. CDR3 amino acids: CASSLEDQPQHF. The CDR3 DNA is TGTGCCAGCAGCTTAGAGGATCAGCCCCAGCATTTT.

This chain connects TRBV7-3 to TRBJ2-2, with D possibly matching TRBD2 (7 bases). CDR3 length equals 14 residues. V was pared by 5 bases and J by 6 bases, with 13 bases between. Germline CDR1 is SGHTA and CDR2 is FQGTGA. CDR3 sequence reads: CASSPVGGPGELFF. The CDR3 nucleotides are TGTGCCAGCAGCCCCGTGGGGGGGCCCGGGGAGCTGTTTTTT.

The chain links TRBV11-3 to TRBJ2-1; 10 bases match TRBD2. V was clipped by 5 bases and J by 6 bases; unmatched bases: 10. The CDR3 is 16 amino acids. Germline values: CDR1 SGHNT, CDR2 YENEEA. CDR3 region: CASSPHSGGAGNEQFF. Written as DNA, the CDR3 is TGTGCCAGCAGCCCCCACAGCGGGGGGGCCGGCAATGAGCAGTTCTTC.

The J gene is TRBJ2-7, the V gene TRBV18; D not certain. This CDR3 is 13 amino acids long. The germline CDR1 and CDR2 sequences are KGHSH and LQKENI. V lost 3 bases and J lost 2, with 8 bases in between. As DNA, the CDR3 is TGTGCCAGCTCACCGCTACATGCCTACGAGCAGTACTTC. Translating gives CASSPLHAYEQYF.

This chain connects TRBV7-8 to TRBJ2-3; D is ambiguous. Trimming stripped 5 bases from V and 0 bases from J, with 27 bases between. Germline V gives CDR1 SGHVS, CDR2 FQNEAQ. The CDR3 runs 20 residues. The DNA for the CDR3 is TGTGCCAGCAGCAGCTTGGTTGGAGACTCCTATTCCGGTAGCACAGATACGCAGTATTTT. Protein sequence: CASSSLVGDSYSGSTDTQYF.

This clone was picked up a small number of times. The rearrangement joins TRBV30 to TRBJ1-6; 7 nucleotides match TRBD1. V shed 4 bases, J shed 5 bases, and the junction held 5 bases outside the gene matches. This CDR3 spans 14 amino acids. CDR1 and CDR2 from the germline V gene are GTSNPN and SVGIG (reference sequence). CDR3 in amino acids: CAWTLTGNNSPLHF. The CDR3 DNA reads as TGTGCCTGGACCTTGACAGGGAATAATTCACCCCTCCACTTT.

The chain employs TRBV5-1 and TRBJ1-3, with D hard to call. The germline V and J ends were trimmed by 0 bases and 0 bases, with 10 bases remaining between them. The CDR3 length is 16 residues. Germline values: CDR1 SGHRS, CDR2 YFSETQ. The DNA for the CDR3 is TGCGCCAGCAGCTTGGCGGGCCCAAACTCTGGAAACACCATATATTTT. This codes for CASSLAGPNSGNTIYF.

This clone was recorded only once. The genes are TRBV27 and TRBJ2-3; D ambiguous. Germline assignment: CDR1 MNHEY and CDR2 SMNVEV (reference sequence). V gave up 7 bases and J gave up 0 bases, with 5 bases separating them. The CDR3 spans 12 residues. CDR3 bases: TGTGCCAGCAAGACTAGCACAGATACGCAGTATTTT. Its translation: CASKTSTDTQYF.

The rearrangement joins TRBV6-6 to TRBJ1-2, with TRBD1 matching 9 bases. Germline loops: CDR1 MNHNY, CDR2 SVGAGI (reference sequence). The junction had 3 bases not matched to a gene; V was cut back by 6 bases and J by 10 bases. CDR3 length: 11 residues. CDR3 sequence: CASRQGAVYTF. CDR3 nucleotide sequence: TGTGCCAGCAGACAGGGGGCGGTCTACACCTTC.

The CDR3 spells CASSLAGTNSYNEQFF. In DNA, the CDR3 is TGCGCCAGCAGCTTGGCGGGGACGAACTCCTACAATGAGCAGTTCTTC. The V call is TRBV5-1, the J call TRBJ2-1; D assignment may be TRBD1 or TRBD2 (5 bases each). The V end was cut by 0 bases, the J end by 0 bases, with 10 bases between. The CDR3 runs to 16 residues. CDR1 is SGHRS, CDR2 YFSETQ, per germline.